These 4 T cell receptor beta chains originate from one sample sequenced in a study of T cell responses to AZD1222 COVID-19 vaccine. The protocol was immunoSEQ multiplex PCR, while the TCRdb copy is restricted to in-frame clones and leaves out a portion. The table lists 150,000 to 200,000 clones, 92% of them singletons. The sequencing used peripheral blood, collected on day 0 of AZD1222 vaccination. Source of these receptors: an adult in good health.

This chain links TRBV24-1 with TRBJ1-1, with TRBD1 matching over 7 bases. Germline assignment: CDR1 KGHDR and CDR2 SFDVKD. J lost 0 bases, V lost 9 bases, and 3 bases had no gene match. The CDR3 is made up of 13 amino acids. The DNA for the CDR3 is TGTGCCACCGGCCAGGGGGTGAACACTGAAGCTTTCTTT. Translation: CATGQGVNTEAFF.

The chain has TRBV27 and TRBJ1-2; D remains ambiguous. V was clipped by 2 bases and J by 1 base, with 8 bases between them. This CDR3 has 14 amino acids. The germline gives CDR1 MNHEY, CDR2 SMNVEV (reference sequence). CDR3 loop: CASSLQYSNYGYTF. CDR3 nucleotides: TGTGCCAGCAGTTTACAATACAGTAACTATGGCTACACCTTC.

The chain employs TRBV13 and TRBJ2-5; 10 bases map to TRBD2. V dropped 1 base and J dropped 4; count of bases not matched to a gene: 3. The CDR3 runs to 15 residues. Germline V CDR1 and CDR2: PRHDT, FYEKMQ (reference sequence). The CDR3 here is CASSLVTSGPETQYF. CDR3 nucleotide sequence: TGTGCCAGCAGCTTAGTGACTAGCGGGCCAGAGACCCAGTACTTC.

The rearrangement uses TRBV2 and TRBJ1-4, with D perhaps matching TRBD1 (5 bases). V lost 6 bases, J lost 8 bases, and 10 bases lay in between. Germline V gene lookup returns CDR1 SNHLY and CDR2 FYNNEI. This CDR3 comprises 12 residues. DNA for the CDR3: TGTGCCAGCAGAGGGGCAGGCGAAAAACTGTTTTTT. Its translation: CASRGAGEKLFF.